The T cell receptor (beta chain) described here comes from a study of T-cell reconstitution after alpha-beta-depleted transplantation in children. Per the germline V gene, CDR1 is MNHNS and CDR2 is SASEGT. The ends were cut back, 5 bases at V and 7 bases at J, with 16 bases in the middle. The CDR3 extends over 14 amino acids. This clonotype has just a few counts. Using unique molecular identifiers, the investigators prepared the TCRbeta library. TCRdb used MiXCR to reprocess the PCR reads, holding one entry per CDR3 protein. The repertoire consists of over 400,000 distinct CDR3 sequences, with approximately 12% occurring once and the leading ten covering 4.5% to 6%.

The receptor comes from a human donor who donated a stem cell graft to a child with combined immunodeficiency. This specimen consisted of PBMCs from the stem cell graft donor, obtained from the stem cell graft. The rearrangement links TRBV6-1 to TRBJ2-3; weak D call: TRBD1 (5 bases). CDR3 sequence: CASSPRGSRYTQYF. The CDR3 nucleotides read TGTGCCAGCAGTCCAAGGGGATCCCGGTATACGCAGTATTTT.